The sequence of this TCR beta chain was determined in a study of graft-versus-host responses after intestinal transplantation. Assay: immunoSEQ multiplex PCR; the TCRdb copy retains only in-frame clones and omits some. This sample has about 57,000 clones, with roughly 89% found just once. V shed 2 bases and J 1 base; nucleotides not matched to a gene: 10. Per germline, CDR1 SNHLY and CDR2 FYNNEI. This CDR3 is 17 amino acids long. This material consisted of PBMCs, taken 26 days after transplant. The chain uses TRBV2 and TRBJ2-7, with 8 nucleotides matching TRBD2. The clonotype comes from a human patient who received an intestinal transplant, so some T cells may come from the graft donor. The CDR3, as DNA: TGTGCCAGCAGTGAACTCGAGCGGGAGTTTCGGTCCTACGAGCAGTACTTC. This gives the protein CASSELEREFRSYEQYF.